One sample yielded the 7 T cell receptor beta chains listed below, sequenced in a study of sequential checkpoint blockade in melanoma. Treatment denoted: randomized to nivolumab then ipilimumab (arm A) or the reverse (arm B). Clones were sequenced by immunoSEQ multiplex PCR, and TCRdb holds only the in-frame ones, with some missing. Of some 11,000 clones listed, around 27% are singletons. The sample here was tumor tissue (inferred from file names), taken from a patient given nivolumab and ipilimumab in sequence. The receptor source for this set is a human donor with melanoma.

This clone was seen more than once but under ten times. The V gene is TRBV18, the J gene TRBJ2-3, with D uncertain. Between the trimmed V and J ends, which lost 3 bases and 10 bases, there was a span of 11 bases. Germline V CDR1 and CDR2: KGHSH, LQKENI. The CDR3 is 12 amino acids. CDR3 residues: CASSPKGIAQYF. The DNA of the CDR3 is TGTGCCAGCTCACCGAAAGGCATAGCGCAGTATTTT.

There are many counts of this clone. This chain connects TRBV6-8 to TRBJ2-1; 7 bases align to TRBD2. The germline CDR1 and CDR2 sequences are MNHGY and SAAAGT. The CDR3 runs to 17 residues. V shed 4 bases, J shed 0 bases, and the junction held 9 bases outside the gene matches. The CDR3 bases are TGTGCCAGCAGTTTAACCGAAGGGGACTACTCCTACAATGAGCAGTTCTTC. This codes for CASSLTEGDYSYNEQFF.

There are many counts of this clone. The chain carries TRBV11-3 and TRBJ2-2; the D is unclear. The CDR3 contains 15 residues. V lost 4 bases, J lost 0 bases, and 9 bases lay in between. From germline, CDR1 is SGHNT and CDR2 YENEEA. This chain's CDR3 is CASSSPDANTGELFF. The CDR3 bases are TGTGCCAGCAGCTCGCCAGACGCGAACACCGGGGAGCTGTTTTTT.

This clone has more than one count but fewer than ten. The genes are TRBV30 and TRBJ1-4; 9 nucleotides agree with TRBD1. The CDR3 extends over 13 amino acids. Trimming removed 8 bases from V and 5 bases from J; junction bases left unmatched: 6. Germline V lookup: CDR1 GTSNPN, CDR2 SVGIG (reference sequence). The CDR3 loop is CASPGTGNEKLFF. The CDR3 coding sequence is TGTGCCAGCCCCGGGACAGGGAATGAAAAACTGTTTTTT. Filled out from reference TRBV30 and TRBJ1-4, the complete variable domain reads SQTIHQWPATLVQPVGSPLSLECTVEGTSNPNLYWYRQAAGRGLQLLFYSVGIGQISSEVPQNLSASRPQDRQFILSSKKLLLSDSGFYLCASPGTGNEKLFFGSGTQLSVL.

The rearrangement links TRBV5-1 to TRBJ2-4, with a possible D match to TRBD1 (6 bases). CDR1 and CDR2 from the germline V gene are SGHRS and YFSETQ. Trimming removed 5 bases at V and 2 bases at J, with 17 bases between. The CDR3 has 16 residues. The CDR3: CASSFDAQGTKNIQYF. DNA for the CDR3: TGCGCCAGCAGTTTCGATGCACAGGGAACCAAAAACATTCAGTACTTC. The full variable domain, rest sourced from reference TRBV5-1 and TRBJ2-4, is KAGVTQTPRYLIKTRGQQVTLSCSPISGHRSVSWYQQTPGQGLQFLFEYFSETQRNKGNFPGRFSGRQFSNSRSEMNVSTLELGDSALYLCASSFDAQGTKNIQYFGAGTRLSVL.

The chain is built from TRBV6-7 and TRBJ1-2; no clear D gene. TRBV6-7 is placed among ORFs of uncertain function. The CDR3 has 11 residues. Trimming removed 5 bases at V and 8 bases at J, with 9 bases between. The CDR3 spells CASSEGEGYTF. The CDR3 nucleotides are TGTGCCAGCAGTGAGGGTGAAGGCTACACCTTC.

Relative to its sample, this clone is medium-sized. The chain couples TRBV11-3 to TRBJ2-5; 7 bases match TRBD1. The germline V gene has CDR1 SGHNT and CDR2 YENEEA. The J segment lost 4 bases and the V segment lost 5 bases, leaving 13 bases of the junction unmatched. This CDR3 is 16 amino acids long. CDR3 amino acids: CASSTRTGRKGETQYF. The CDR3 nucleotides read TGTGCCAGCAGCACTCGGACAGGTAGGAAGGGAGAGACCCAGTACTTC.